The following is a TCR beta chain sequence with its context. The antigen is not known. This CDR3 contains 16 residues. Per germline, CDR1 KGHSH and CDR2 LQKENI. Trimming pared 5 bases from V and 0 bases from J, leaving 17 bases between. Samples were assayed with immunoSEQ v3.0 at survey level. TCRdb keeps only in-frame clones here, not all; method: immunoSEQ multiplex PCR. This table has around 16,000 clones, 88% appearing once. The data are from a study of long-term antiretroviral therapy in people with HIV. Study context: First collections came about a decade before the 2015 immediate-ART recommendation.

Whole-study findings and limits: Whichever time point was examined, clones expanded before ART dominated the repertoire.

J is TRBJ2-7 and V is TRBV18, with D tentatively TRBD2 (5 bases). Here the sequenced sample was unsorted PBMCs, taken 0.7 years before starting antiretroviral therapy. The source is a man aged 50 to 60 with HIV. CDR3 amino acids: CASSAWERMASYEQYF. In DNA form, the CDR3 reads TGTGCCAGCTCAGCCTGGGAGAGAATGGCCTCCTACGAGCAGTACTTC.